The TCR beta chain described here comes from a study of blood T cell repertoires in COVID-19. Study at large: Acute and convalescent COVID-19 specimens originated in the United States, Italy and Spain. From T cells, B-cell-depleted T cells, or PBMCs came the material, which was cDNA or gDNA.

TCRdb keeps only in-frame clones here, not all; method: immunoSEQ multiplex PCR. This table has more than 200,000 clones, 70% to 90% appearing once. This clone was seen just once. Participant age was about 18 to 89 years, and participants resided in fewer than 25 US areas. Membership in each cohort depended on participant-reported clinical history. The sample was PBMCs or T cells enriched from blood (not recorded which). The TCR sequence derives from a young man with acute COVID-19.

CDR3 bases: TGTGCCTGGAATTTAGGGGGCATTGGAAACACCATATATTTT. This sequence encodes CAWNLGGIGNTIYF. The chain joins TRBV30 to TRBJ1-3; 7 positions agree with TRBD1. Per the germline V gene, CDR1 is GTSNPN and CDR2 is SVGIG (reference sequence). The J segment lost 3 bases and the V segment lost 4 bases, leaving 6 bases of the junction unmatched. The CDR3 runs 14 residues.